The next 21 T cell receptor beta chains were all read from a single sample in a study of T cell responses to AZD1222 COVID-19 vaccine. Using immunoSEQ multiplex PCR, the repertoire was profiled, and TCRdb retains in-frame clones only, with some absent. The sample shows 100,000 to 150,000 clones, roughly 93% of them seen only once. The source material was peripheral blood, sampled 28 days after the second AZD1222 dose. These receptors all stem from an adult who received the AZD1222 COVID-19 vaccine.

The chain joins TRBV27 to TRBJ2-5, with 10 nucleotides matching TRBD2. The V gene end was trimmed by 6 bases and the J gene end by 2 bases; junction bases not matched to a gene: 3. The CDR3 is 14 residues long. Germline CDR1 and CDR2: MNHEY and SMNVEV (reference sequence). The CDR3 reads CASRRTSGQETQYF. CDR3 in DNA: TGTGCCAGCAGACGGACTAGCGGACAAGAGACCCAGTACTTC.

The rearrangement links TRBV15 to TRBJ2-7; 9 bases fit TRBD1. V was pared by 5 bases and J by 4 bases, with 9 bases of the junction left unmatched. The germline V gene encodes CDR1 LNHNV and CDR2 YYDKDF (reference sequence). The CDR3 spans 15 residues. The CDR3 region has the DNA TGTGCCACCAGCCCCTGGACAGGGGTGAAGTACGAGCAGTACTTC. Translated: CATSPWTGVKYEQYF.

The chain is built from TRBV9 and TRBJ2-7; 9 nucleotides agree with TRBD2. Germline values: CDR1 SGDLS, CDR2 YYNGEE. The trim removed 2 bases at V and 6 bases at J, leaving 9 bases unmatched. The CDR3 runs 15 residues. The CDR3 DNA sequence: TGTGCCAGCAGCGTCGGGGGTAGCGGGAGTTCCGAGCAGTACTTC. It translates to CASSVGGSGSSEQYF.

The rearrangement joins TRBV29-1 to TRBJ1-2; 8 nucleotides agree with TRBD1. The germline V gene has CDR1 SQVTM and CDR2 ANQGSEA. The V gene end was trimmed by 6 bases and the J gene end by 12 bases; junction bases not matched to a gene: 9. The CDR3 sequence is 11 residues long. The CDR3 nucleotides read TGCAGCGTCTTGATTGGACAGGGAGACACCTTC. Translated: CSVLIGQGDTF.

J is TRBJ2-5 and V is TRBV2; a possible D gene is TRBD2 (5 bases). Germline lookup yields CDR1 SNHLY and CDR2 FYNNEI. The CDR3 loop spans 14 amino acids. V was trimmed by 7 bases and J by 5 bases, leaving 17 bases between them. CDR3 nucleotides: TGTGCCAGCAAACACGAACTAGGCGGGGAGACCCAGTACTTC. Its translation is CASKHELGGETQYF.

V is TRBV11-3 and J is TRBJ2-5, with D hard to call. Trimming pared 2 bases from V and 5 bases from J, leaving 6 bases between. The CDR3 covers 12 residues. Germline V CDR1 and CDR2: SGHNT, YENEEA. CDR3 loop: CASSLSGETQYF. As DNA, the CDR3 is TGTGCCAGCAGCTTAAGTGGGGAGACCCAGTACTTC. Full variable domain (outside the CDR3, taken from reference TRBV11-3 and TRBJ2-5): EAGVVQSPRYKIIEKKQPVAFWCNPISGHNTLYWYLQNLGQGPELLIRYENEEAVDDSQLPKDRFSAERLKGVDSTLKIQPAELGDSAVYLCASSLSGETQYFGPGTRLLVL.

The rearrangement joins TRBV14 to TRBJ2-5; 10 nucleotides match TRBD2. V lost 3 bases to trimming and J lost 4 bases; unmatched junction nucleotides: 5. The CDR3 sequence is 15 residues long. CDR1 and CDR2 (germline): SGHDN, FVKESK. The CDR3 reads CASSQGLAIVETQYF. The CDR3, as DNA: TGTGCCAGCAGCCAGGGACTAGCGATAGTAGAGACCCAGTACTTC.

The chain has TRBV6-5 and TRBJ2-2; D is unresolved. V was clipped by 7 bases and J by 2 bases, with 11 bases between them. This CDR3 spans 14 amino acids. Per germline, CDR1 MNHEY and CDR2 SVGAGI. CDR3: CASNRAINTGELFF. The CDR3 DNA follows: TGTGCCAGCAACCGGGCAATTAACACCGGGGAGCTGTTTTTT.

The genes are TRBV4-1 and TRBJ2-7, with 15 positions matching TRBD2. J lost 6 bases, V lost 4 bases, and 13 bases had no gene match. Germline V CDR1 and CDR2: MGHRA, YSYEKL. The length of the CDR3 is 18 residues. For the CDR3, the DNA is TGCGCCAGCAGCCCCGGACTAGCGGGAGGGCCGGCGCGGGCCGAGCAGTACTTC. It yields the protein CASSPGLAGGPARAEQYF.

The CDR3 here is CASSPPGRLAGPYEQYF. As DNA, the CDR3 is TGTGCCAGCTCACCACCGGGCCGGCTAGCGGGGCCCTACGAGCAGTACTTC. The V call is TRBV18, the J call TRBJ2-7; 9 bases fit TRBD2. V was clipped by 0 bases and J by 2 bases; unmatched bases: 8. Germline values: CDR1 KGHSH, CDR2 LQKENI. The CDR3 consists of 17 residues.

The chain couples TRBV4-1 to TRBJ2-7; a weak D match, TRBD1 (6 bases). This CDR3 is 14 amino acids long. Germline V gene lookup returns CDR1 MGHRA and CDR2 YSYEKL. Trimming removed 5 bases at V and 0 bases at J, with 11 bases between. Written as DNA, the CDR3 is TGCGCCAGCAGCACCATGACAGGCTCCTACGAGCAGTACTTC. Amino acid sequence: CASSTMTGSYEQYF.

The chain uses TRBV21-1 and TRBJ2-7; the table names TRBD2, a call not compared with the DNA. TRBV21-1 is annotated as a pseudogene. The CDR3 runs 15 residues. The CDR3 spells CASSKRTLAGHEQYF. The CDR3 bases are TGTGCCAGCAGCAAGAGGACTCTAGCGGGGCACGAGCAGTACTTC.

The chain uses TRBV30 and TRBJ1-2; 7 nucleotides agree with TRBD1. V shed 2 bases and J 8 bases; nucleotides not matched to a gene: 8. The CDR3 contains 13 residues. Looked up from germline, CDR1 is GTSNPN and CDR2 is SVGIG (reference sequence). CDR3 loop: CAWSIRGLGGYTF. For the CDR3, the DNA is TGTGCCTGGAGTATAAGGGGGCTGGGGGGCTACACCTTC.

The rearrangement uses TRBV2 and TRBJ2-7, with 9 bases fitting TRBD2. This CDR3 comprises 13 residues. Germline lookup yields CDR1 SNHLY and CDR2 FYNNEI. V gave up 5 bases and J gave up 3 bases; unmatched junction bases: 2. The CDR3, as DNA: TGTGCCAGCAGTCGGACTAGCGTCTACGAGCAGTACTTC. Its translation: CASSRTSVYEQYF.

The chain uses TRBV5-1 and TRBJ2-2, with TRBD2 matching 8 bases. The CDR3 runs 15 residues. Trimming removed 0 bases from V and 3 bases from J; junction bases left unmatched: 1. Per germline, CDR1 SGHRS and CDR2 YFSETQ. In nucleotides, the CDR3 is TGCGCCAGCAGCTTGGTGGGACTAGACACCGGGGAGCTGTTTTTT. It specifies CASSLVGLDTGELFF.

The CDR3 nucleotides read TGTGCCAGCAGCTTTCCCGACCGCTCCTACGAGCAGTACTTC. As protein: CASSFPDRSYEQYF. V usage is TRBV5-6 and J usage is TRBJ2-7; D remains ambiguous. V was pared by 2 bases and J by 0 bases, with 9 bases between. This CDR3 contains 14 residues. Germline CDR1 reads SGHDT; CDR2 reads YYEEEE. The full variable domain, its missing parts supplied by reference TRBV5-6 and TRBJ2-7, is DAGVTQSPTHLIKTRGQQVTLRCSPKSGHDTVSWYQQALGQGPQFIFQYYEEEERQRGNFPDRFSGHQFPNYSSELNVNALLLGDSALYLCASSFPDRSYEQYFGPGTRLTVT.

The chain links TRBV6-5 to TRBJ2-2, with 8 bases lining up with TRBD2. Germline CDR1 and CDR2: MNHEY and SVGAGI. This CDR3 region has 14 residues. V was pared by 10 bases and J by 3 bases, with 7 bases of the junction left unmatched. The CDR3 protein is CATRLARDTGELFF. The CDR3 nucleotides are TGTGCCACCCGACTAGCGCGGGACACCGGGGAGCTGTTTTTT.

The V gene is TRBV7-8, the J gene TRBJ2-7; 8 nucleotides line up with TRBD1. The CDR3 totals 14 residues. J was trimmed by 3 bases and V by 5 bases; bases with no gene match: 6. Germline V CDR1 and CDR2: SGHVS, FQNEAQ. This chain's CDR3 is CASSQRTGRYEQYF. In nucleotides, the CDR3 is TGTGCCAGCAGCCAGAGGACAGGGCGCTACGAGCAGTACTTC.

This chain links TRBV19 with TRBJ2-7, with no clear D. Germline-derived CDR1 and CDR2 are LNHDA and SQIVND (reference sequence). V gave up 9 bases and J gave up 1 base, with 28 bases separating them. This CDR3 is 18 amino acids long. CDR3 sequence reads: CARIPRPIQARPSYEQYF. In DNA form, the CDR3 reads TGTGCCAGGATCCCTAGACCAATTCAAGCCCGTCCATCCTACGAGCAGTACTTC.

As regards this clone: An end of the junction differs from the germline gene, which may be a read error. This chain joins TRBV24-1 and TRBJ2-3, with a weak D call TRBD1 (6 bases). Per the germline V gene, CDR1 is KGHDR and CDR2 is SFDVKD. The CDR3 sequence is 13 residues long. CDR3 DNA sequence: TGTGCCACCAGTGATTTTTCGACAGGTACGCAGTATTTT. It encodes CATSDFSTGTQYF.

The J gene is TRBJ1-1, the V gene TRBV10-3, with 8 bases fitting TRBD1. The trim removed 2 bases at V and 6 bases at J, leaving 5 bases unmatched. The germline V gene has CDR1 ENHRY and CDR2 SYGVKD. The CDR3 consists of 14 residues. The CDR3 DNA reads TGTGCCATCAGTGAGGACAGGGGTTACGCTGAAGCTTTCTTT. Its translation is CAISEDRGYAEAFF.